This T cell receptor (beta chain) was captured by sequencing in a study of response to subunit inactivated influenza vaccine. TCRdb fed the RT-PCR reads into MiXCR, producing one record per CDR3 protein. The sample records around 760,000 distinct CDR3 sequences, approximately 15% being singletons. From germline, CDR1 is DFQATT and CDR2 SNEGSKA (reference sequence). CDR3 length equals 14 residues. Points on this clonotype: The antigen is undetermined. The junction departs from the called germline gene at one end, perhaps through a read error.

Notes on the study in general: T cells newly recruited by each seasonal influenza vaccination are few, the authors suggested.

V usage is TRBV20-1 and J usage is TRBJ2-2; weak D call: TRBD2 (5 bases). Sample: PBMCs from blood, taken around 15 days before vaccination. The clonotype originates from a man in his fifties or sixties who received an inactivated influenza vaccine. CDR3 sequence: CSARPVGNTGELLF. As DNA, the CDR3 is TGCAGTGCTAGACCCGTGGGGAACACCGGGGAGCTGTTATTT.